The sample holds many counts of the clone carrying this T cell receptor (beta chain). The data originate from a study of CD8 T cells in ankylosing spondylitis. V trimming: 2 bases; J trimming: 4 bases; junction bases outside the gene matches: 4. There are 14 residues in the CDR3. Germline V CDR1 and CDR2: SGDLS, YYNGEE. MiXCR was run by TCRdb on the 5' RACE reads, yielding one entry per CDR3 protein. Here the sample spans approximately 43,000 distinct CDR3 sequences, more than 3% being singletons. This TCR derives from a female donor with ankylosing spondylitis or in good health (not recorded which). The sample consisted of blood, either unsorted or a sorted T cell fraction (not recorded which). The chain joins TRBV9 to TRBJ2-5; 8 nucleotides line up with TRBD2. The CDR3 region is CASSVSGGIETQYF. Written as DNA, the CDR3 is TGTGCCAGCAGCGTGAGCGGGGGCATAGAGACCCAGTACTTC.